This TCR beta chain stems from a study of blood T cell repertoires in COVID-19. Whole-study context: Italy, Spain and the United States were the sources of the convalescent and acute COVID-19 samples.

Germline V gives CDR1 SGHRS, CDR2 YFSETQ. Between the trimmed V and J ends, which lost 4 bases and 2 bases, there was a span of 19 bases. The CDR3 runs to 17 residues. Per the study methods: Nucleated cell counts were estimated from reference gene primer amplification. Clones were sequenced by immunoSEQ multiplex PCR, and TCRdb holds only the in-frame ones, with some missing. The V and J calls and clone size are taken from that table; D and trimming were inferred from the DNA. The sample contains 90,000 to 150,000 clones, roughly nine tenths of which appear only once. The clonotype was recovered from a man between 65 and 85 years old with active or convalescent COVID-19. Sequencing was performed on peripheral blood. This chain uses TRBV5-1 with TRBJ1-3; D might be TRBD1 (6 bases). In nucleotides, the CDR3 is TGCGCCAGCAGCCTCACTGTACAGGGTCCGGCTGGAAACACCATATATTTT. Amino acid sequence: CASSLTVQGPAGNTIYF.